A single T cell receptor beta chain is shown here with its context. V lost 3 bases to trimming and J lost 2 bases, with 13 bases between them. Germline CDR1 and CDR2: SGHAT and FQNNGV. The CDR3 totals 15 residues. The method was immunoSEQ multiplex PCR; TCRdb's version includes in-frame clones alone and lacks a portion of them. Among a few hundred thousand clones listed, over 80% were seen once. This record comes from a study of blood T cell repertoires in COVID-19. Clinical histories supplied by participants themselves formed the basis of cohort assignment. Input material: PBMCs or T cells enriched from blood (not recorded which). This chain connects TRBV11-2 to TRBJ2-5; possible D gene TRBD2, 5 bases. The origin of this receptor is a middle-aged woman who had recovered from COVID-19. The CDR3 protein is CASSFVSGLQETQYF. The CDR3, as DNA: TGTGCCAGCAGCTTTGTTTCCGGACTGCAAGAGACCCAGTACTTC.